A single sample is the source of the 29 T cell receptor beta chains below, sequenced in a study of CD8+ T cells in alopecia areata. RNA was isolated and reverse transcribed to cDNA, the sequencing template. Some clones are missing from TCRdb's copy, which holds only in-frame ones; the method was immunoSEQ multiplex PCR. This sample yields some 95,000 clones, of which around 40% are seen a single time; roughly 18% belongs to the top ten. Treatment: oral pan-JAK inhibitor, 5-10 mg twice daily. Material: CD8+ T cells sorted from blood, obtained at week 24, from a patient treated with tofacitinib. The receptors derive from a human donor with alopecia areata.

The chain employs TRBV4-1 and TRBJ2-4; D perhaps matches TRBD1 (6 bases). The CDR3 is made up of 14 amino acids. Between the trimmed V and J ends, which lost 4 bases and 6 bases, there was a span of 13 bases. CDR1 is MGHRA, CDR2 YSYEKL, per germline. The CDR3 reads CASSPVDSRNIQYF. The DNA of the CDR3 is TGCGCCAGCAGCCCCGTGGACAGCAGAAACATTCAGTACTTC.

The chain carries TRBV2 and TRBJ2-1; TRBD2 aligns across 14 bases. Germline CDR1 is SNHLY and CDR2 is FYNNEI. There are 18 residues in the CDR3. V shed 3 bases and J 0 bases; nucleotides not matched to a gene: 4. The CDR3 sequence: CASSDGLAGGSSYNEQFF. CDR3 coding DNA: TGTGCCAGCAGTGATGGACTAGCGGGAGGTAGCTCCTACAATGAGCAGTTCTTC.

This clone was seen a few times. The CDR3 region is CASSKGGMRNEQFF. CDR3 coding DNA: TGTGCCAGCTCGAAGGGGGGAATGAGGAATGAGCAGTTCTTC. The chain links TRBV27 to TRBJ2-1; D may correspond to TRBD1 or TRBD2 (6 bases each). The germline V and J ends were trimmed by 8 bases and 7 bases, with 18 bases remaining between them. Germline CDR1 MNHEY, CDR2 SMNVEV (reference sequence). The CDR3 is 14 amino acids.

Only a few counts were recorded for this clone. V gene TRBV29-1 combines with J gene TRBJ2-1; D gene unclear. CDR1 and CDR2 (germline): SQVTM, ANQGSEA. Trimming pared 6 bases from V and 1 base from J, leaving 7 bases between. This CDR3 comprises 12 residues. The CDR3 nucleotides read TGCAGCGTGGGATTTTCCTACAATGAGCAGTTCTTC. Protein sequence: CSVGFSYNEQFF.

The J gene is TRBJ2-2, the V gene TRBV7-8, with no clear D. Trimming stripped 3 bases from V and 7 bases from J, with 12 bases between. Germline CDR1 and CDR2: SGHVS and FQNEAQ. CDR3 length: 14 amino acids. The CDR3 loop is CASSFMELGGELFF. The DNA of the CDR3 is TGTGCCAGCAGCTTTATGGAGTTAGGCGGGGAGCTGTTTTTT. Full variable domain (missing parts from reference TRBV7-8 and TRBJ2-2): GAGVSQSPRYKVAKRGQDVALRCDPISGHVSLFWYQQALGQGPEFLTYFQNEAQLDKSGLPSDRFFAERPEGSVSTLKIQRTQQEDSAVYLCASSFMELGGELFFGEGSRLTVL.

The chain employs TRBV11-2 and TRBJ2-7; TRBD2 agrees at 10 bases. The CDR3 extends over 14 amino acids. The J segment lost 6 bases and the V segment lost 4 bases, leaving 6 bases of the junction unmatched. Germline V gene data show CDR1 as SGHAT and CDR2 as FQNNGV. CDR3 sequence: CASSSAGGPPEQYF. The CDR3 DNA is TGTGCCAGCAGCTCAGCGGGAGGGCCCCCCGAGCAGTACTTC.

Only a few counts were recorded for this clone. This chain links TRBV23-1 with TRBJ1-4; D unresolved. TRBV23-1 counts as an open reading frame of uncertain function. This CDR3 contains 15 residues. V was cut by 2 bases and J by 6 bases, with 13 bases left in between. The CDR3 loop reads CASSQSWESDEKLFF. The CDR3 DNA sequence: TGCGCCAGCAGTCAAAGCTGGGAATCGGATGAAAAACTGTTTTTT.

A note on this clone: An end of the junction differs from the germline gene, which may be a read error. This sample also contains other DNA sequences that code for the same CDR3. J is TRBJ2-1 and V is TRBV7-9; 11 bases match TRBD2. The germline gives CDR1 SEHNR, CDR2 FQNEAQ (reference sequence). The CDR3 runs 16 residues. The CDR3 coding sequence is TGCGCCAGCAGCTTAGCGCCGGCTAGCGGGAGGTTCGAGCAGTTCTTC. As protein: CASSLAPASGRFEQFF.

V is TRBV14 and J is TRBJ2-1, with 7 nucleotides matching TRBD1. Unmatched junction bases numbered 10, after V lost 1 base and J lost 7 bases. Germline CDR1 reads SGHDN; CDR2 reads FVKESK. The length of the CDR3 is 16 residues. The CDR3 spells CASSQGQGRTRNEQFF. The CDR3 nucleotides read TGTGCCAGCAGCCAAGGACAGGGAAGAACTCGGAATGAGCAGTTCTTC. The variable domain in full, completed from reference TRBV14 and TRBJ2-1, reads EAGVTQFPSHSVIEKGQTVTLRCDPISGHDNLYWYRRVMGKEIKFLLHFVKESKQDESGMPNNRFLAERTGGTYSTLKVQPAELEDSGVYFCASSQGQGRTRNEQFFGPGTRLTVL.

This clone was detected a few times. The chain is built from TRBV6-6 and TRBJ1-1, with D tentatively TRBD1 (6 bases). V lost 2 bases to trimming and J lost 5 bases, with 15 bases between them. The CDR3 is 15 residues long. The germline CDR1 and CDR2 sequences are MNHNY and SVGAGI (reference sequence). CDR3 nucleotide sequence: TGTGCCAGCAGTTACGCCCGGGGGGCACGGACTGAAGCTTTCTTT. It yields the protein CASSYARGARTEAFF.

The chain has TRBV7-9 and TRBJ1-4, with D perhaps TRBD1 (5 bases). Trimming stripped 5 bases from V and 4 bases from J, with 11 bases between. In germline, CDR1 is SEHNR, CDR2 FQNEAQ (reference sequence). The CDR3 loop spans 14 amino acids. The CDR3 protein is CASSRGGGNEKLFF. The CDR3 region has the DNA TGTGCCAGCAGCCGAGGCGGGGGTAATGAAAAACTGTTTTTT.

V usage is TRBV14 and J usage is TRBJ1-2; a weak D match, TRBD1 (5 bases). In germline, CDR1 is SGHDN, CDR2 FVKESK. V lost 2 bases to trimming and J lost 4 bases, with 17 bases between them. CDR3 length equals 16 residues. In nucleotides, the CDR3 is TGTGCCAGCAGCCAAAACGACCAGGGACGGACCTATGGCTACACCTTC. Translation gives CASSQNDQGRTYGYTF.

V gene TRBV11-2 combines with J gene TRBJ2-7; possibly TRBD2 for D (5 bases). The CDR3 consists of 13 residues. Germline lookup yields CDR1 SGHAT and CDR2 FQNNGV. Trimming pared 5 bases from V and 2 bases from J, leaving 10 bases between. The CDR3 coding sequence is TGTGCCAGCAGCCGCGGGTTCGCCTACGAGCAGTACTTC. Translated: CASSRGFAYEQYF.

The genes are TRBV6-6 and TRBJ1-2, with D uncertain. The CDR3 is 12 residues long. Trimming took 7 bases from V and 2 from J, leaving 8 bases between them. CDR1 is MNHNY and CDR2 is SVGAGI in the germline V gene (reference sequence). CDR3 protein: CASTLTNYGYTF. CDR3 bases: TGTGCCAGCACCCTTACCAACTATGGCTACACCTTC.

The chain has TRBV7-8 and TRBJ2-5; D is tentatively TRBD1 or TRBD2 (5 bases each). Germline lookup yields CDR1 SGHVS and CDR2 FQNEAQ. This CDR3 contains 14 residues. Trimming left V 1 base short and J 8 bases short, with 14 bases between. The CDR3 here is CASSLGRDPTTQYF. The CDR3, as DNA: TGTGCCAGCAGCTTAGGAAGGGACCCGACAACCCAGTACTTC.

Of note for this clone: This sample also contains other DNA sequences that code for the same CDR3. The chain employs TRBV30 and TRBJ1-2; D is ambiguous. V lost 0 bases, J lost 5 bases, and 7 bases lay in between. The CDR3 sequence is 12 residues long. CDR1 is GTSNPN, CDR2 SVGIG, per germline (reference sequence). In DNA, the CDR3 is TGTGCCTGGAGTGTACGTGGGTATGGCTACACCTTC. This gives the protein CAWSVRGYGYTF.

As for this clone: The identical CDR3 is also encoded by other nucleotide sequences in the sample. The chain combines TRBV4-1 with TRBJ2-1; D is undetermined. The germline V gene has CDR1 MGHRA and CDR2 YSYEKL. Between the trimmed V and J ends, which lost 1 base and 5 bases, there was a span of 6 bases. The CDR3 is 13 amino acids. The CDR3 here is CASSQVGNNEQFF. The DNA of the CDR3 is TGCGCCAGCAGCCAAGTGGGGAACAATGAGCAGTTCTTC.

This clone was counted a few times. V usage is TRBV4-1 and J usage is TRBJ1-2, with no clear D. The CDR3 runs 13 residues. Per germline, CDR1 MGHRA and CDR2 YSYEKL. V was cut by 4 bases and J by 8 bases, with 14 bases left in between. CDR3 protein: CASSLERFRGYTF. The CDR3 bases are TGCGCCAGCAGCCTCGAGCGTTTCCGCGGCTACACCTTC.

The rearrangement joins TRBV27 to TRBJ2-7, with a weak D call TRBD1 (5 bases). Germline V gene sequence: CDR1 MNHEY, CDR2 SMNVEV (reference sequence). This CDR3 contains 13 residues. Trimming took 5 bases from V and 3 from J, leaving 11 bases between them. This chain's CDR3 is CASSLTGFYEQYF. CDR3 coding DNA: TGTGCCAGCAGTCTCACAGGATTCTACGAGCAGTACTTC.

CDR3 residues: CASSPGVAGEYEQYF. The DNA of the CDR3 is TGTGCCAGCAGCCCTGGGGTAGCGGGAGAATACGAGCAGTACTTC. This chain connects TRBV7-2 to TRBJ2-7; 9 bases line up with TRBD2. The CDR3 has 15 amino acids. V gave up 5 bases and J gave up 4 bases; unmatched junction bases: 9. In germline, CDR1 is SGHTA, CDR2 FQGNSA.

This clone was picked up a small number of times. V gene TRBV4-1 combines with J gene TRBJ2-5; D perhaps matches TRBD2 (6 bases). The CDR3 has 16 amino acids. Trimming pared 4 bases from V and 2 bases from J, leaving 17 bases between. Looked up from germline, CDR1 is MGHRA and CDR2 is YSYEKL. The CDR3 DNA is TGCGCCAGCAGCCCCCCGGGCGGGGCAGATCAAGAGACCCAGTACTTC. It codes for CASSPPGGADQETQYF.

CDR3 protein: CASRDGVGRMNEQFF. In DNA form, the CDR3 reads TGTGCCAGCAGAGACGGGGTGGGGAGGATGAATGAGCAGTTCTTC. V usage is TRBV6-1 and J usage is TRBJ2-1, with D perhaps matching TRBD2 (6 bases). Trimming stripped 6 bases from V and 7 bases from J, with 19 bases between. The CDR3 loop spans 15 amino acids. Germline CDR1 MNHNS, CDR2 SASEGT.

The chain couples TRBV29-1 to TRBJ2-7, with 7 bases fitting TRBD1. Germline V gene sequence: CDR1 SQVTM, CDR2 ANQGSEA. Trimming took 1 base from V and 0 from J; bases not matched to a gene: 3. The CDR3 is made up of 14 amino acids. The CDR3 nucleotides read TGCAGCGTTGAAGGCTACAGGGGCTCCTACGAGCAGTACTTC. Protein sequence: CSVEGYRGSYEQYF.

The chain employs TRBV6-5 and TRBJ1-1, with 8 bases aligning to TRBD1. With 6 bases clipped from V and 4 bases from J, the junction kept 7 bases outside the gene matches. The CDR3 totals 14 residues. Germline V gene data show CDR1 as MNHEY and CDR2 as SVGAGI. CDR3 sequence (DNA): TGTGCCAGCAGATACGGACAGGGAGGCACTGAAGCTTTCTTT. It codes for CASRYGQGGTEAFF.

The gene calls are TRBV2 and TRBJ2-1; 8 nucleotides line up with TRBD1. The V segment lost 6 bases and the J segment 6 bases; nucleotides outside the gene matches: 7. In germline, CDR1 is SNHLY, CDR2 FYNNEI. The CDR3 loop spans 14 amino acids. CDR3 residues: CASRDGQGRNEQFF. CDR3 nucleotide sequence: TGTGCCAGCAGAGATGGACAGGGCCGCAATGAGCAGTTCTTC.

The chain is built from TRBV5-1 and TRBJ2-7; TRBD1 matches at 8 bases. Trimming removed 5 bases from V and 4 bases from J; junction bases left unmatched: 8. The CDR3 is 14 residues long. In germline, CDR1 is SGHRS, CDR2 YFSETQ. CDR3 residues: CASRDTGGLYEQYF. As DNA, the CDR3 is TGCGCCAGCAGAGACACAGGGGGTTTATACGAGCAGTACTTC. The full variable domain, its missing parts supplied by reference TRBV5-1 and TRBJ2-7, is KAGVTQTPRYLIKTRGQQVTLSCSPISGHRSVSWYQQTPGQGLQFLFEYFSETQRNKGNFPGRFSGRQFSNSRSEMNVSTLELGDSALYLCASRDTGGLYEQYFGPGTRLTVT.

CDR3 sequence (DNA): TGTGCCAGCAGCCCCACCGGGGAGCTGTTTTTT. Translating it yields CASSPTGELFF. The chain links TRBV7-3 to TRBJ2-2; D ambiguous. In germline, CDR1 is SGHTA, CDR2 FQGTGA. CDR3 length equals 11 residues. The V end was cut by 5 bases, the J end by 4 bases, with 2 bases between.

The CDR3 sequence is CASSFESLGRDTEAFF. CDR3 in DNA: TGCGCCAGCAGCTTCGAGTCTCTCGGGCGGGACACTGAAGCTTTCTTT. The chain couples TRBV5-1 to TRBJ1-1; no firm D call. This CDR3 spans 16 amino acids. Trimming took 2 bases from V and 3 from J, leaving 17 bases between them. Germline V lookup: CDR1 SGHRS, CDR2 YFSETQ.

V and J are TRBV11-2 and TRBJ2-5, with D possibly called TRBD1 or TRBD2 (6 bases each). This CDR3 has 14 residues. The germline gives CDR1 SGHAT, CDR2 FQNNGV. The V end lost 0 bases, the J end lost 4 bases, and 9 bases lay between the germline ends. For the CDR3, the DNA is TGTGCCAGCAGCTTAGATCCGGGGGCAGAGACCCAGTACTTC. Amino acids: CASSLDPGAETQYF.